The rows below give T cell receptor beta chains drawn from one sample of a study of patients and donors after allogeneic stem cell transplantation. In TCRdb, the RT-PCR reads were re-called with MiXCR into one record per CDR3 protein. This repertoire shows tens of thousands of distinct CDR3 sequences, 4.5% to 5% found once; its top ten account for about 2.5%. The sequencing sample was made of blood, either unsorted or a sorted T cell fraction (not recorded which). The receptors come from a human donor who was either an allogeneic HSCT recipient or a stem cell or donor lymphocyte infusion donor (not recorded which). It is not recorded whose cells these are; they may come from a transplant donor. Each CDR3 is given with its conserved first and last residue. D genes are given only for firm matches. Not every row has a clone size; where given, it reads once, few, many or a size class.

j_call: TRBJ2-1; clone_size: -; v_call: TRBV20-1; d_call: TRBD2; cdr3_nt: TGCAGTGCTAGAGTGGGCCCGGACCTCTCTAGCGGGAGAGGTAATGAGCAGTTCTTC; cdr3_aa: CSARVGPDLSSGRGNEQFF
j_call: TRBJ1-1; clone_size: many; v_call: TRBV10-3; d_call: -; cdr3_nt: TGTGCCATCAGTGAGAGGCCGAACACTGAAGCTTTCTTT; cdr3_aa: CAISERPNTEAFF
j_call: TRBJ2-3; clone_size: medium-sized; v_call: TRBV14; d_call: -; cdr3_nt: TGTGCCAGCAGCCATATTGGGACCCGAAGGCGGGATACGCAGTATTTT; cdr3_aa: CASSHIGTRRRDTQYF
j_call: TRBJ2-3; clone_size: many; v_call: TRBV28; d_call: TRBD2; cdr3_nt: TGTGCCAGCAGTTTCGCGGGAGATGCAGATACGCAGTATTTT; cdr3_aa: CASSFAGDADTQYF
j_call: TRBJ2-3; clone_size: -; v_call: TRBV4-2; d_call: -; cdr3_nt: TGTGCCAGCAGCCAAGATCGCACAGCCCCAGATACGCAGTATTTT; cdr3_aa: CASSQDRTAPDTQYF
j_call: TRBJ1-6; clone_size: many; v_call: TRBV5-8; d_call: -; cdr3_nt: TGTGCCAGCAGCAAAGACCTTGGCTATAATTCACCCCTCCACTTT; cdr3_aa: CASSKDLGYNSPLHF
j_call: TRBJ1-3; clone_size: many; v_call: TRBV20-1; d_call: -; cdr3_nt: TGCAGTGGGTGGGGGCCTGGAAACACCATATATTTT; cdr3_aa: CSGWGPGNTIYF
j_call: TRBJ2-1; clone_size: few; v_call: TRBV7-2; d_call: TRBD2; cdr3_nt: TGTGCCAGCAGTCGCACTAGCGGGAGAACGAATGAGCAGTTCTTC; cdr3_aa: CASSRTSGRTNEQFF
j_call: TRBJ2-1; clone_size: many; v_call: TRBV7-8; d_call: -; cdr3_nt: TGTGCCAGCAGCCCCTACAGGGACCCCTCCTACAATGAGCAGTTCTTC; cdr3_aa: CASSPYRDPSYNEQFF
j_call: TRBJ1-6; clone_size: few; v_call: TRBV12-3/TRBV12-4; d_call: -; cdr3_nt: TGTGCCAGCAGTCTTGGGGGCCGATCACCCCTCCACTTT; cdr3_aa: CASSLGGRSPLHF
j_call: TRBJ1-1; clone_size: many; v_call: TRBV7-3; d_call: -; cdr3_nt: TGTGCCAGCAGCTCCTCTTGGGGCACTGAAGCTTTCTTT; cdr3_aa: CASSSSWGTEAFF
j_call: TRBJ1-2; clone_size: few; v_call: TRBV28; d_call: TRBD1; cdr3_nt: TGTGCCAGCAGTTCAGGGACAGGCCTAGATGGCTACACCTTC; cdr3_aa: CASSSGTGLDGYTF
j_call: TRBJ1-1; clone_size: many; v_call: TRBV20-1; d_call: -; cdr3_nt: TGCAGTGCTAGCTCAGGGTGGGGAGCTTTCTTT; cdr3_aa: CSASSGWGAFF
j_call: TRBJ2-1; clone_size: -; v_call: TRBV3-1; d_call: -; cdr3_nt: TGTGCCAGCAGCTCCCGGGACGATTCCTTCGGCTCCTACAATGAGCAGTTCTTC; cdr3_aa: CASSSRDDSFGSYNEQFF
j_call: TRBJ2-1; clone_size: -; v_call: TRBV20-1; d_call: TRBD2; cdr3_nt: TGCAGTGCTAGAGACTCGACTAGCGGGGCATACAATGAGCAGTTCTTC; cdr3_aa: CSARDSTSGAYNEQFF
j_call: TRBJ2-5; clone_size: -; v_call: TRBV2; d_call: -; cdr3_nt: TGTGCCAGCAGTGTACACCAAGAGACCCAGTACTTC; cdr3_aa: CASSVHQETQYF
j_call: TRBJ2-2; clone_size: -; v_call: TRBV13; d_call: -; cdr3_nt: TGTGCCAGCAGCTTACTAGGAACTGTTCGCAGCGGGACACTCCTCTGGGTCGACACCGGGGAGCTGTTTTTT; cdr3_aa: CASSLLGTVRSGTLLWVDTGELFF
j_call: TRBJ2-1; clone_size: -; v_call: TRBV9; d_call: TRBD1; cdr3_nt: TGTGCCAGCAGCGAAGCCCCCGGGACAGGGTACAATGAGCAGTTCTTC; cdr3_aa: CASSEAPGTGYNEQFF
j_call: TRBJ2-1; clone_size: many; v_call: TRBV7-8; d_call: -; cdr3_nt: TGTGCCAGCAGCTTAGAAAACAATGAGCAGTTCTTC; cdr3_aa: CASSLENNEQFF
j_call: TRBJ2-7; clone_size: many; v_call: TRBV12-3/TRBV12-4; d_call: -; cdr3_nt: TGTGCCAGCAGCAGGACAGACGAGCAGTACTTC; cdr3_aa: CASSRTDEQYF
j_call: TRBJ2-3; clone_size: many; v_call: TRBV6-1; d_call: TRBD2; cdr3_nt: TGTGCCAGCGGAGGGGGACTAGCGCTCACAGATACGCAGTATTTT; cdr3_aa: CASGGGLALTDTQYF
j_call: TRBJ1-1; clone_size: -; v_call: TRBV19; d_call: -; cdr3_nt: TGTGCCAGTAGTACGTCCAGGGGATCTGAAGCTTTCTTT; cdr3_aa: CASSTSRGSEAFF
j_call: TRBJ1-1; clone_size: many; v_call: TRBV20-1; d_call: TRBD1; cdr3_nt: TGCAGTGCTAGAAAAGGGGGCATGAACACTGAAGCTTTCTTT; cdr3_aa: CSARKGGMNTEAFF
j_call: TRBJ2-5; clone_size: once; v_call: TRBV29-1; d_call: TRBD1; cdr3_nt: TGCAGCGTTGCGTCCAGACAGGGCGGGACCCAGTACTTC; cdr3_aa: CSVASRQGGTQYF
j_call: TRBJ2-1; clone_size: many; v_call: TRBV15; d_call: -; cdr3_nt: TGTGCCACCAGCAGTGAACCAGCCGACAGGCCAAACAATGAGCAGTTCTTC; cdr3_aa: CATSSEPADRPNNEQFF
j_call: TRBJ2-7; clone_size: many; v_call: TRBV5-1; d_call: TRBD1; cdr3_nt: TGCGCCAGCGGAACCGGGACAGGATCCTACGAGCAGTACTTC; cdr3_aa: CASGTGTGSYEQYF
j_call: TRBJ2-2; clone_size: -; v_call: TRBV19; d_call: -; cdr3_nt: TGTGCCAGTAGTTTCCAGGACACCGGGGAGCTGTTTTTT; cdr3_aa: CASSFQDTGELFF
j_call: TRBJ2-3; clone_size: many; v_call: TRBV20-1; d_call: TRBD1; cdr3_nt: TGCAGTGCTCGGACAGGGGGCGCGTCAGATACGCAGTATTTT; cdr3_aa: CSARTGGASDTQYF
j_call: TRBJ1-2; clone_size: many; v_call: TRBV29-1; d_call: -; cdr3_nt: TGCAGCGTTGAGGGGGGCAGGGGCTGCACCTTC; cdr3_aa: CSVEGGRGCTF
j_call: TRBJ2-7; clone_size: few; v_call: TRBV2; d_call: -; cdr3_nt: TGTGCCAGCAGCCGAGGGGGTAGGCCCTACGAGCAGTACTTC; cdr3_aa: CASSRGGRPYEQYF
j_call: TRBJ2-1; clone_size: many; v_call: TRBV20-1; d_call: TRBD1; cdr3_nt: TGCAGTGCTAGAGTTCCCCCGGGACAGGGGGCGAATGAGCAGTTCTTC; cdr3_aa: CSARVPPGQGANEQFF
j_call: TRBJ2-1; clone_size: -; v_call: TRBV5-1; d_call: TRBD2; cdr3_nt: TGCGCCAGCAGCTTGGATACAGCGGGAGGGGGGAATGAGCAGTTCTTC; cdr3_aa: CASSLDTAGGGNEQFF
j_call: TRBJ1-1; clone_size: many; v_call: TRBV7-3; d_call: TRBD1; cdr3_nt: TGTGCCAGTCGGGACAGTAACACTGAAGCTTTCTTT; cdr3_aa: CASRDSNTEAFF
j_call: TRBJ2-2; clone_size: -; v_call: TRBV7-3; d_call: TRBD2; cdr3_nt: TGTGCCAGCAGCCGGAGCTCGGGGGGCACCGGGGAGCTGTTTTTT; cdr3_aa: CASSRSSGGTGELFF
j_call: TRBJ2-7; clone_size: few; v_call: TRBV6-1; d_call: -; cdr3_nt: TGTGCCAGCAGTGAGACTTGGTCGGCACTCTCCTACGAGCAGTACTTC; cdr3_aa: CASSETWSALSYEQYF
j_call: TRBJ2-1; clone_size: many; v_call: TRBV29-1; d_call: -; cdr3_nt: TGCAGCGTTGAAGGGACGGGGACCAACTACAATGAGCAGTTCTTC; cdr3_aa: CSVEGTGTNYNEQFF
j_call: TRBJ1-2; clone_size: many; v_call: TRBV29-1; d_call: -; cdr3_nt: TGCAGCGTTGTAGTGGGGGAGGCTAACTATGGCTACACCTTC; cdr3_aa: CSVVVGEANYGYTF